This TCR beta chain came from a study of cytomegalovirus exposure and HLA in healthy donors. CDR3 length: 12 amino acids. Trimming took off 6 bases at V and 4 bases at J, with 12 bases between the two ends. Germline V gene sequence: CDR1 SQVTM, CDR2 ANQGSEA. The PCR used 60 Vbeta and 13 Jbeta primers. The data were produced by immunoSEQ multiplex PCR, yet TCRdb's version contains in-frame clones alone and is incomplete. Among under 85,000 clones listed, around 70% were seen once. This rearrangement joins TRBV29-1 to TRBJ1-2; possibly TRBD1 for D (5 bases). The sequence was collected from a woman younger than 45 in good health and CMV-seronegative. Material for sequencing was PBMCs. The CDR3 loop reads CSVSSTVYGYTF. CDR3 bases: TGCAGCGTCTCTTCGACAGTCTATGGCTACACCTTC.